This T cell receptor (beta chain) originates from a study of blood T cell repertoires in COVID-19 (dated by TCRdb to the early 2020s). In the study overall: Collaborator samples came from the United States, Italy and Spain and covered acute and convalescent phases of COVID-19. The material from the prospective study consisted of cDNA or gDNA derived from T cells, B-cell-depleted T cells, or PBMCs. Deeply sampled blood TCRbeta repertoires from subjects exposed to, actively infected with, or recovered from COVID-19 were included in the dataset. The repertoires were released in a freely available public database meant as a resource for research on the immune response to SARS-CoV-2. Samples were obtained from the ongoing ImmuneRACE study (first 160 participants) and from 1,254 subjects provided by 6 global collaborators. Nearly every sample came with metadata listing a de-identified subject ID, COVID-19 status, age in years and sex. Where HLA class I and class II types were available, the types were taken from metadata supplied by the sample provider, not from assay-based typing.

Study-level results and caveats: Clinical and demographic metadata were provided uncurated, with the amount varying by source and participant.

Each collaborating institution followed its own protocols to collect whole blood in K2EDTA tubes. For TCRbeta analysis, collaborator samples were shipped as frozen whole blood, as isolated PBMCs, or as DNA extracted from either sample type. About this clone itself: Its cognate antigen has yet to be identified. No much larger clonotype is one base removed from it; base qualities were not supplied.

TCRbeta CDR3 regions were amplified from genomic DNA by means of the immunoSEQ Assay, a bias-controlled multiplex PCR. On the authors' methods: Nucleated cell counts per sample were estimated from amplification of reference gene primers within the assay. To quantify the absolute abundance of each unique TCRbeta CDR3 rearrangement, sequence reads were collapsed and filtered. For each sample, productive Simpson clonality was calculated as the square root of Simpson's diversity index across productive rearrangements. Here the immuneACCESS table is served through TCRdb, limited to in-frame sequences with V and J called. Missing clones are a known gap in these copies; in checked studies unresolved V genes cover under half, and the rest lacks a known reason. For V, J and clone size, that table is used; D and trimming come from the DNA. Here the sample has a few hundred thousand clones; approximately 81% occur a single time. The leading ten clones occupy roughly 3.6% of the sample.

The clonotype originates from a woman younger than 30 with acute or convalescent COVID-19. Sequencing was carried out using peripheral blood.

The nucleotide sequence is TGCGCCAGCAGTACCCTACAGGGGTTCTATGGCTACACCTTC. Its translation reads: CASSTLQGFYGYTF. This chain joins TRBV10-1 to TRBJ1-2, with 7 middle bases fitting TRBD1. From the cysteine up to the phenylalanine, the CDR3 has a length of 14 residues. Only CDR3 DNA remains: 42 bases, in frame from the first base. After removal of 5 bases from V and 4 bases from J, the junction retains 7 bases not matched to a gene. The germline V gene (reference sequence) yields WNHNN for CDR1 and SYGVQD for CDR2.